This T cell receptor (delta chain) was documented in a study of gamma-delta chains in newborns, infants, children (dated by TCRdb to the late 2010s). With regard to the full study: According to the study title, microbial exposure causes polyclonal expansion of innate gammadelta T cells right after birth. The study investigated how microbial exposure shaped innate gammadelta T cell populations in human newborns immediately after birth.

About this clone: No cognate antigen has been identified for it. The record has no base qualities; no much larger clone is one base away. Other nucleotide sequences in the sample specify the same CDR3.

Sequencing took place on an Illumina MiSeq. With CATT, TCRdb called clones again from the public reads; duplicate DNA rows were later joined. This sample gives roughly 3,000 delta-chain clones in total; about 9.4% of them show up just once. The ten largest make up roughly 11% of the sample. Trimmed from V: 0 bases; trimmed from J: 0 bases; junction bases lacking a gene match: 6. CDR1 and CDR2 are read off the germline V gene as GEAIGNYY and EKD. The CDR3 holds 19 amino acids from the cysteine to the phenylalanine. This entry keeps only the CDR3 DNA: 57 bases, framed from base 1. The TCR sequence derives from a child who was a newborn, infant or young child, either healthy, febrile or measles-vaccinated (not recorded which). The V and J genes are TRDV2 and TRDJ3, with TRDD3 matching 8 junction bases. Input material: blood. CDR3 region: CACDTVLGGSSWDTRQMFF. The DNA sequence is as follows: TGTGCCTGTGACACCGTACTGGGGGGTAGCTCCTGGGACACCCGACAGATGTTTTTC.